This T cell receptor (beta chain) derives from a study of cytomegalovirus exposure and HLA in healthy donors. The study ran its PCR with 60 Vbeta and 13 Jbeta primers. Original handling: In a later analysis, the count reached some 73 million unique TCR beta chains, with 9 million to 11 million shared. Measured with immunoSEQ multiplex PCR; TCRdb has only the in-frame clones, and not every one. V, J and clone size reflect that table, while D and trimming were determined from the DNA. The sample has 170,000 or so clones; 80% are singletons. Study-wide findings and caveats: Most of the CMV-associated TCR beta chains (in a later analysis) appeared to be HLA-restricted. In a later analysis, at a false discovery rate of 0.05, 16,951 TCR beta sequences were associated with HLA alleles.

Turning to this clone: What it recognizes is unknown.

Looked up from germline, CDR1 is SGHNT and CDR2 is YENEEA. The length of the CDR3 is 12 residues. The V gene lost 5 bases and the J gene lost 3 bases, with 8 bases spanning the gap. J is TRBJ2-7 and V is TRBV11-3; D is uncertain. This receptor was obtained from a woman aged 50 to 60 in good health and CMV-seropositive. The specimen was PBMCs. For the CDR3, the DNA is TGTGCCAGCAGCGGGCACGGCTACGAGCAGTACTTC. Amino acids: CASSGHGYEQYF. The complete variable domain, with remaining parts taken from reference TRBV11-3 and TRBJ2-7, reads EAGVVQSPRYKIIEKKQPVAFWCNPISGHNTLYWYLQNLGQGPELLIRYENEEAVDDSQLPKDRFSAERLKGVDSTLKIQPAELGDSAVYLCASSGHGYEQYFGPGTRLTVT.